Below, 26 T cell receptor beta chains from the same sample are listed, as sequenced in a study of CD8+CD57+ T cells in acquired aplastic anemia (dated by TCRdb to between 2018 and 2020). Instrument used: Illumina HiSeq 2000. Profiling of TCR beta VDJ combinations and CDR3 sequences used genomic DNA as the template. In TCRdb, the public reads were trimmed at Q25 with fastp and aligned with MiXCR, with productive beta chains retained. Each entry is one CDR3 protein sequence, shown with its most common DNA and genes. The sample table contains some 140,000 distinct CDR3 sequences; only one count was recorded for roughly two fifths of them. The top ten clones comprise roughly 8.9% of the sample. What was sequenced was sorted CD4+, CD8+, or CD8+CD57+ T cells (not recorded which) from PBMCs. The receptors shown here come from a human donor in good health, serving as a control.

The V call is TRBV25-1, the J call TRBJ1-2; D is unresolved. This CDR3 is 14 amino acids long. V was pared by 3 bases and J by 4 bases, with 12 bases between. Germline V lookup: CDR1 MGHDK, CDR2 SYGVNS. The CDR3 reads CASSDGLPFYGYTF. DNA of the CDR3: TGTGCCAGCAGTGACGGACTGCCCTTCTATGGCTACACCTTC.

This clonotype was seen many times. The chain recombines TRBV10-3 with TRBJ1-1, with a tentative D call TRBD1 (6 bases). V was shortened by 4 bases and J by 2 bases, with 14 bases between the two germline ends. The germline V gene encodes CDR1 ENHRY and CDR2 SYGVKD. The length of the CDR3 is 15 residues. The CDR3 coding sequence is TGTGCCATCAGTGGCGGGATAGGGGGAAACACTGAAGCTTTCTTT. Amino acid sequence: CAISGGIGGNTEAFF.

This clonotype was recorded at least ten times. V usage is TRBV2 and J usage is TRBJ2-7, with 9 bases aligning to TRBD2. Looked up from germline, CDR1 is SNHLY and CDR2 is FYNNEI. This CDR3 spans 20 amino acids. The J segment lost 1 base and the V segment lost 3 bases, leaving 19 bases of the junction unmatched. CDR3 sequence reads: CASSDTLGQREAFFSYEQYF. In nucleotides, the CDR3 is TGTGCCAGCAGTGATACCCTGGGACAGCGGGAGGCCTTTTTTTCCTACGAGCAGTACTTC.

In its sample, this clonotype was seen many times. The genes are TRBV2 and TRBJ2-5, with TRBD1 matching 7 bases. This CDR3 comprises 15 residues. CDR1 is SNHLY and CDR2 is FYNNEI in the germline V gene. V shed 3 bases and J 5 bases; nucleotides not matched to a gene: 9. The CDR3 coding sequence is TGTGCCAGCAGTGAGAACAGGGGTACCTCGGAGACCCAGTACTTC. Translated: CASSENRGTSETQYF. Full variable domain (missing parts from reference TRBV2 and TRBJ2-5): EPEVTQTPSHQVTQMGQEVILRCVPISNHLYFYWYRQILGQKVEFLVSFYNNEISEKSEIFDDQFSVERPDGSNFTLKIRSTKLEDSAMYFCASSENRGTSETQYFGPGTRLLVL.

The chain has TRBV19 and TRBJ1-2, with TRBD1 matching over 7 bases. The CDR3 sequence is 14 residues long. V trimming: 1 base; J trimming: 4 bases; junction bases outside the gene matches: 3. In germline, CDR1 is LNHDA, CDR2 SQIVND (reference sequence). In DNA form, the CDR3 reads TGTGCCAGTAGTATAGTGGGACAGACCTATGGCTACACCTTC. Translated, it gives CASSIVGQTYGYTF.

The chain employs TRBV4-1 and TRBJ2-7; 7 bases are a match to TRBD1. CDR3 length: 14 amino acids. With 5 bases clipped from V and 5 bases from J, the junction kept 9 bases outside the gene matches. Germline CDR1 is MGHRA and CDR2 is YSYEKL. CDR3 DNA sequence: TGCGCCAGCAGCTGGTCCGGGACAGTCAACGAGCAGTACTTC. Translating it yields CASSWSGTVNEQYF.

This clonotype was observed a single time. The rearrangement links TRBV19 to TRBJ1-1; no reliable D call. The V gene's germline CDR1 is LNHDA and CDR2 SQIVND (reference sequence). Trimming pared 5 bases from V and 4 bases from J, leaving 14 bases between. This CDR3 is 14 amino acids long. The CDR3, as DNA: TGTGCCAGTAGTTCGGACCGTAGGCCCACTGAAGCTTTCTTT. This gives the protein CASSSDRRPTEAFF.

This clonotype was detected a few times. This sequence joins TRBV27 and TRBJ1-4; no reliable D call. CDR1 is MNHEY and CDR2 is SMNVEV in the germline V gene (reference sequence). The V and J ends lost 8 bases and 3 bases respectively, with 13 bases between them. The CDR3 totals 14 residues. The CDR3 loop is CASRFSGANEKLFF. The CDR3 DNA is TGTGCCAGCCGGTTCAGCGGAGCTAATGAAAAACTGTTTTTT.

With respect to this clonotype: The conserved phenylalanine or tryptophan normally closing the CDR3 is absent here, so this likely arose from a read error. The chain is built from TRBV24-1 and TRBJ2-3, with 12 bases lining up with TRBD2. V lost 4 bases and J lost 11; bases outside the gene matches: 6. Germline-derived CDR1 and CDR2 are KGHDR and SFDVKD. The CDR3 has 14 amino acids. In DNA, the CDR3 is TGTGCCACCAGTGACCCGGCTAGCGGGGGGGAGCAGTATCTT. Its protein product is CATSDPASGGEQYL.

Regarding this clonotype: This may arise from a read error, as a much more abundant clone is one base away. This sequence joins TRBV11-2 and TRBJ2-3, with 9 bases aligning to TRBD2. The ends lost 5 bases at V and 6 bases at J; junction bases unmatched: 12. The CDR3 spans 16 residues. Germline CDR1 SGHAT, CDR2 FQNNGV. The CDR3 sequence: CASSLYSGGNTDTQYF. CDR3 sequence (DNA): TGTGCCAGCAGCCTTTACAGCGGGGGGAACACGGATACGCAGTATTTT. The full variable domain, rest sourced from reference TRBV11-2 and TRBJ2-3, is EAGVAQSPRYKIIEKRQSVAFWCNPISGHATLYWYQQILGQGPKLLIQFQNNGVVDDSQLPKDRFSAERLKGVDSTLKIQPAKLEDSAVYLCASSLYSGGNTDTQYFGPGTRLTVL.

As concerns this clonotype: Possible read error: a much larger clone is one base away. The CDR3 protein is CASSPRQGRHGQYF. In nucleotides, the CDR3 is TGTGCCAGCTCACCAAGGCAGGGGCGGCACGGGCAGTACTTC. The V call is TRBV18, the J call TRBJ2-7, with D possibly being TRBD1 (6 bases). The CDR3 extends over 14 amino acids. Germline V CDR1 and CDR2: KGHSH, LQKENI. V was shortened by 2 bases and J by 9 bases, with 17 bases between the two germline ends.

This clonotype was seen repeatedly, ten times or more. The gene calls are TRBV11-2 and TRBJ1-5, with D perhaps matching TRBD1 (5 bases). V was clipped by 1 base and J by 9 bases, with 10 bases between them. Germline assignment: CDR1 SGHAT and CDR2 FQNNGV. The CDR3 contains 13 residues. CDR3 protein: CASSLVRDGPQHF. CDR3 nucleotide sequence: TGTGCCAGCAGCTTAGTCAGGGATGGGCCCCAGCATTTT.

This clonotype was detected a few times. A much larger clone differs from this one at a single base, so this may be a read error. V is TRBV9 and J is TRBJ2-3; TRBD2 matches 8 bases. The CDR3 loop spans 13 amino acids. Per the germline V gene, CDR1 is SGDLS and CDR2 is YYNGEE. The DNA of the CDR3 is TGTGCCCGCAGCGAGCGGGGGCCAGATACGCAGTATTTT. Its translation is CARSERGPDTQYF.

The chain combines TRBV10-3 with TRBJ1-2; 10 bases line up with TRBD1. The CDR3 runs to 15 residues. V lost 10 bases, J lost 4 bases, and 12 bases stayed unmatched. From germline, CDR1 is ENHRY and CDR2 SYGVKD. The CDR3, as DNA: TGTGCCACCCGACAGGGGGCAGGGGCTTTCTATGGCTACACCTTC. Translated, it gives CATRQGAGAFYGYTF.

The chain couples TRBV10-3 to TRBJ2-3, with D tentatively TRBD1 (5 bases). CDR3 length equals 16 residues. The germline V gene has CDR1 ENHRY and CDR2 SYGVKD. The germline V and J ends were trimmed by 2 bases and 5 bases, with 17 bases remaining between them. The CDR3, as DNA: TGTGCCATCAGTGAGGAGGCGTGGGGCGATAGAGATACGCAGTATTTT. Protein product: CAISEEAWGDRDTQYF.

This clonotype appeared many times. This chain links TRBV3-1 with TRBJ2-7; no firm D call. The CDR3 has 13 amino acids. Germline CDR1 and CDR2: LGHDT and YNNKEL (reference sequence). V shed 1 base and J shed 6 bases, with 10 bases lying between them. CDR3 region: CASSQVALSEQYF. The CDR3 DNA is TGTGCCAGCAGCCAAGTTGCGCTCAGCGAGCAGTACTTC.

The gene calls are TRBV2 and TRBJ1-2, with D unresolved. The ends were cut back, 6 bases at V and 2 bases at J, with 7 bases in the middle. The germline CDR1 and CDR2 sequences are SNHLY and FYNNEI. This CDR3 is built from 12 residues. The CDR3 reads CASRVANYGYTF. CDR3 coding DNA: TGTGCCAGCAGGGTAGCGAACTATGGCTACACCTTC.

This clonotype was counted many times. This chain links TRBV12-3 or TRBV12-4 with TRBJ1-1; possibly TRBD1 for D (6 bases). The CDR3 is made up of 13 amino acids. V was trimmed by 8 bases and J by 0 bases, leaving 10 bases between them. The CDR3 region is CASATGMNTEAFF. CDR3 nucleotides: TGTGCCAGCGCGACAGGTATGAACACTGAAGCTTTCTTT.

Only a few counts were recorded for this clonotype. A much larger clone lies a single base off, so this may be a read error. This rearrangement joins TRBV29-1 to TRBJ2-4; the D is unclear. CDR1 and CDR2 from the germline V gene are SQVTM and ANQGSEA. The CDR3 consists of 14 residues. The CDR3: CSVEMGLVKNTQYF. The CDR3 bases are TGCAGCGTTGAAATGGGTTTGGTCAAAAACACTCAGTACTTC.

As concerns this clonotype: Possible read error: a much larger clone is one base away. The chain employs TRBV2 and TRBJ1-1; D is unresolved. V lost 8 bases, J lost 1 base, and 17 bases lay in between. The CDR3 loop spans 15 amino acids. CDR1 SNHLY and CDR2 FYNNEI come from the germline V gene. In nucleotides, the CDR3 is TGTGCCAGCGGTAGACCTACTAACTGGAACACTGAAGCTTTCTTT. Its protein product is CASGRPTNWNTEAFF.

This clonotype showed up just a few times. The V and J genes are TRBV24-1 and TRBJ2-5; D may be TRBD2 (6 bases). Germline CDR1 and CDR2: KGHDR and SFDVKD. The CDR3 covers 15 residues. Trimming took 1 base from V and 5 from J, leaving 13 bases between them. The CDR3 reads CATSDLTGDVETQYF. CDR3 in DNA: TGTGCCACCAGTGATTTAACGGGGGATGTGGAGACCCAGTACTTC.

This sequence joins TRBV5-1 and TRBJ1-3, with D uncertain. V was cut by 0 bases and J by 4 bases, with 14 bases left in between. Germline CDR1 reads SGHRS; CDR2 reads YFSETQ. The CDR3 runs to 16 residues. CDR3 sequence reads: CASSLDVVSSGNTIYF. The CDR3 DNA follows: TGCGCCAGCAGCTTGGATGTAGTTTCATCGGGAAACACCATATATTTT.

This clonotype was seen many times. The chain couples TRBV20-1 to TRBJ2-1, with TRBD2 as a possible D gene (5 bases). This CDR3 contains 17 residues. Trimming cost V 0 bases and J 0 bases, with 15 bases left between them. CDR1 is DFQATT and CDR2 is SNEGSKA in the germline V gene (reference sequence). CDR3 in amino acids: CSARDSSLADSYNEQFF. The CDR3 nucleotides read TGCAGTGCTAGAGATAGTAGTCTAGCTGACTCCTACAATGAGCAGTTCTTC.

This clonotype was counted ten times or more. V usage is TRBV30 and J usage is TRBJ1-2, with a possible D match to TRBD1 (5 bases). CDR1 GTSNPN and CDR2 SVGIG come from the germline V gene (reference sequence). The CDR3 runs to 13 residues. Deletions cut 0 bases from V and 8 bases from J, with 13 bases between. The DNA of the CDR3 is TGTGCCTGGAGTGTACAAGGGGCGCGAGGCTACACCTTC. This gives the protein CAWSVQGARGYTF.

A few counts support this clonotype. With a much larger clone just one base away, this may be a read error. The V call is TRBV19, the J call TRBJ1-1; D unclear. Germline assignment: CDR1 LNHDA and CDR2 SQIVND (reference sequence). V was shortened by 4 bases and J by 5 bases, with 14 bases between the two germline ends. The CDR3 loop spans 14 amino acids. The CDR3 DNA sequence: TGTGCCAGTAGTACAAACCTTCCCGGGACTGAAGCTTTCTTT. Its translation is CASSTNLPGTEAFF.

This chain uses TRBV20-1 with TRBJ2-7; no reliable D call. V lost 6 bases to trimming and J lost 0 bases, with 9 bases between them. The CDR3 is made up of 12 amino acids. The germline CDR1 and CDR2 sequences are DFQATT and SNEGSKA (reference sequence). The CDR3, as DNA: TGCAGTGCCCAAGTAAGCTCCTACGAGCAGTACTTC. It is translated as CSAQVSSYEQYF.